This TCR beta chain was identified during a study of response to subunit inactivated influenza vaccine. Study results and limitations: Every seasonal influenza vaccination brings in few new T cells, the authors suggested.

Trimming took off 3 bases at V and 10 bases at J, with 9 bases between the two ends. The CDR3 is 11 amino acids. There are many counts of this clonotype. Antigen specificity is unknown. TCRdb re-called the RT-PCR reads through MiXCR, storing one row per CDR3 protein. The table lists 500,000 to 550,000 distinct CDR3 sequences, 6.5% to 8% of them singletons. The input for sequencing was PBMCs from blood, taken about 24 months after vaccination. This clonotype was sampled from a man aged 50 to 69 who received an inactivated influenza vaccine. The chain links TRBV12-3 or TRBV12-4 to TRBJ1-1; D may be TRBD1 (5 bases). CDR3 loop: CASSLGGIAFF. Written as DNA, the CDR3 is TGTGCCAGCAGTTTGGGGGGGATAGCTTTCTTT.